This is a list of T cell receptor beta chains from one sample in a study of blood T cell repertoires in COVID-19. Assay: immunoSEQ multiplex PCR; the TCRdb copy retains only in-frame clones and omits some. The profile shows a few hundred thousand clones, 75% to 85% of them singletons. The source material was peripheral blood. The receptors derive from a man aged 45 to 65 with active or convalescent COVID-19. CDR3s include the opening cysteine and the closing phenylalanine or tryptophan. Fields, in order: V gene, clone size, J gene, D gene, CDR3 protein, CDR3 DNA. The D gene is left open where the match is weak. Not all rows give a size; the values are once, few, many and, for expanded clones, a class.

TRBV9	NA	TRBJ1-2	NA	CASSVEAAANYGYTF	TGTGCCAGCAGCGTAGAGGCGGCCGCTAACTATGGCTACACCTTC
TRBV5-1	few	TRBJ1-3	TRBD1	CASSLGQGASRNTIYF	TGCGCCAGCAGCTTGGGACAGGGGGCAAGCAGAAACACCATATATTTT
TRBV28	NA	TRBJ2-5	NA	CASSLGETNLAETQYF	TGTGCCAGCAGTTTGGGCGAGACTAATCTTGCGGAGACCCAGTACTTC
TRBV7-6	NA	TRBJ2-3	TRBD2	CASSYLSGSRADTQYF	TGTGCCAGCAGCTACCTTAGCGGGAGCAGGGCAGATACGCAGTATTTT
TRBV4-3	NA	TRBJ1-4	TRBD1	CASSPRQGDEKLFF	TGCGCCAGCAGCCCTCGACAGGGGGACGAAAAACTGTTTTTT
TRBV5-4	NA	TRBJ2-7	TRBD2	CASSQTGGYEQYF	TGTGCCAGCAGCCAAACGGGGGGCTACGAGCAGTACTTC
TRBV28	few	TRBJ1-2	NA	CASSLPLRGGYTF	TGTGCCAGCAGTTTACCCCTCCGGGGGGGCTACACCTTC
TRBV24-1	NA	TRBJ2-1	NA	CATSDFGQRTGNEQFF	TGTGCCACCAGTGATTTTGGACAGCGGACCGGCAATGAGCAGTTCTTC
TRBV4-2	NA	TRBJ2-1	TRBD2	CASSQGTSRYNEQFF	TGTGCCAGCAGCCAAGGGACTAGTAGATACAATGAGCAGTTCTTC
TRBV6-2/TRBV6-3	few	TRBJ2-2	TRBD2	CASSMTSGRATGELFF	TGTGCCAGCAGCATGACTAGCGGGAGGGCTACCGGGGAGCTGTTTTTT
TRBV12-3/TRBV12-4	NA	TRBJ2-3	NA	CASSPGGWDTQYF	TGTGCCAGCAGCCCAGGGGGGTGGGATACGCAGTATTTT
TRBV25-1	NA	TRBJ2-7	TRBD1	CASSEYAGGSGEQYF	TGTGCCAGCAGTGAATATGCAGGGGGCTCGGGCGAGCAGTACTTC
TRBV18	NA	TRBJ2-3	NA	CASSPFQEGDTQYF	TGTGCCAGCTCACCATTCCAGGAGGGAGATACGCAGTATTTT
TRBV29-1	NA	TRBJ1-1	NA	CSVGILGLRRTEAFF	TGCAGCGTTGGGATTCTCGGACTACGACGTACTGAAGCTTTCTTT
TRBV9	NA	TRBJ2-1	NA	CASSVASPSYNEQFF	TGTGCCAGCAGCGTAGCTAGCCCCTCCTACAATGAGCAGTTCTTC
TRBV29-1	once	TRBJ1-1	NA	CSVEGIGRGFSEAFF	TGCAGCGTTGAAGGAATTGGCAGGGGCTTTAGCGAAGCTTTCTTT
TRBV11-2	NA	TRBJ1-1	NA	CASSLTQNAEAFF	TGTGCCAGCAGCTTAACACAGAACGCTGAAGCTTTCTTT
TRBV30	NA	TRBJ1-3	NA	CAWSPPGNTIYF	TGTGCCTGGAGTCCTCCCGGAAACACCATATATTTT
TRBV19	NA	TRBJ1-2	NA	CASSIGADYGYTF	TGTGCCAGTAGTATTGGGGCAGACTATGGCTACACCTTC
TRBV7-6	once	TRBJ1-1	NA	CASSLVRNMNTEAFF	TGTGCCAGCAGCTTAGTGAGGAACATGAACACTGAAGCTTTCTTT
TRBV27	NA	TRBJ2-4	TRBD2	CASSLSKREGKNIQYF	TGTGCCAGCAGTTTATCTAAGCGGGAGGGGAAAAACATTCAGTACTTC
TRBV18	NA	TRBJ2-1	NA	CASSPRDFEQFF	TGTGCCAGCTCACCGAGGGACTTTGAGCAGTTCTTC
TRBV7-9	NA	TRBJ2-1	NA	CASSLGSGRGEQFF	TGTGCCAGCAGCTTAGGGTCAGGGCGCGGTGAGCAGTTCTTC
TRBV2	NA	TRBJ1-2	NA	CASTVQGNDGYTF	TGTGCCAGCACCGTACAGGGTAACGATGGCTACACCTTC
TRBV5-4	NA	TRBJ2-1	TRBD2	CASSPGLAGNNEQFF	TGTGCCAGCAGCCCGGGACTAGCGGGGAACAATGAGCAGTTCTTC
TRBV24-1	NA	TRBJ1-5	NA	CATSASGVDQPQHF	TGTGCCACCAGTGCCTCAGGGGTGGATCAGCCCCAGCATTTT
TRBV6-5	NA	TRBJ1-6	NA	CASRTEAYNSPLHF	TGTGCCAGCAGGACGGAGGCCTATAATTCACCCCTCCACTTT
TRBV28	NA	TRBJ2-1	NA	CASSSSSDEQFF	TGTGCCAGCAGTTCCAGTTCAGATGAGCAGTTCTTC
TRBV6-4	NA	TRBJ1-5	NA	CASSGEPQHF	TGTGCCAGCAGTGGAGAGCCCCAGCATTTT
TRBV12-3/TRBV12-4	NA	TRBJ1-1	NA	CASSFRQGETPFF	TGTGCCAGCAGTTTCCGGCAGGGCGAAACCCCTTTCTTT
TRBV7-9	NA	TRBJ2-1	TRBD2	CASSLFSGTSHEQFF	TGTGCCAGCAGCTTATTCAGCGGGACTAGCCATGAGCAGTTCTTC
TRBV6-5	NA	TRBJ2-1	NA	CASRGSVSSGEQFF	TGTGCCAGCAGGGGTTCGGTGTCCTCAGGGGAGCAGTTCTTC
TRBV19	NA	TRBJ2-3	NA	CASSMGLHTDTQYF	TGTGCCAGTAGTATGGGACTGCACACAGATACGCAGTATTTT
TRBV6-6	NA	TRBJ1-4	TRBD1	CASSATGTGDEKLFF	TGTGCCAGCAGTGCAACCGGGACAGGGGATGAAAAACTGTTTTTT
TRBV21-1	NA	TRBJ1-2	NA	CASSKPGQGNGYTF	TGTGCCAGCAGCAAGCCGGGACAGGGCAACGGCTACACCTTC
TRBV5-1	NA	TRBJ2-2	TRBD2	CASSLGSASGRWTGELFF	TGCGCCAGCAGCTTGGGATCGGCTAGCGGGAGATGGACCGGGGAGCTGTTTTTT
TRBV3-1/TRBV3-2	NA	TRBJ2-1	TRBD2	CASSQDVRLASNEQFF	TGTGCCAGCAGCCAAGATGTCCGACTAGCTAGCAATGAGCAGTTCTTC
TRBV30	NA	TRBJ2-5	TRBD2	CAWSALGTTEQETQYF	TGTGCCTGGAGTGCGTTAGGGACTACTGAACAAGAGACCCAGTACTTC
TRBV5-4	NA	TRBJ1-1	NA	CASSLLMGGNTEAFF	TGTGCCAGCAGTTTACTTATGGGGGGAAACACTGAAGCTTTCTTT
TRBV10-3	once	TRBJ1-5	TRBD1	CAISLGTGGQPQHF	TGTGCCATCAGCCTCGGGACAGGGGGTCAGCCCCAGCATTTT
TRBV28	NA	TRBJ2-3	TRBD2	CASSAGFTDTQYF	TGTGCCAGCTCAGCGGGATTCACAGATACGCAGTATTTT
TRBV7-9	NA	TRBJ2-2	NA	CASSPRMNGELFF	TGTGCCAGCAGCCCTAGGATGAATGGGGAGCTGTTTTTT
TRBV24-1	NA	TRBJ2-7	NA	CATSDLRKGDSSYEQYF	TGTGCCACCAGTGATTTGAGGAAGGGGGATAGCTCCTACGAGCAGTACTTC
TRBV5-6	NA	TRBJ1-1	NA	CASSLDGRNTEAFF	TGTGCCAGCAGCTTGGATGGGAGGAACACTGAAGCTTTCTTT
TRBV6-5	few	TRBJ1-1	NA	CASRSQGDPEAFF	TGTGCCAGCAGATCACAGGGTGACCCTGAAGCTTTCTTT
TRBV5-6	NA	TRBJ2-1	NA	CASSLGREVHNEQFF	TGTGCCAGCAGCTTGGGCAGGGAGGTCCACAATGAGCAGTTCTTC
TRBV15	NA	TRBJ1-2	NA	CATSSWDTQNYGYTF	TGTGCCACCAGCAGCTGGGACACCCAAAACTATGGCTACACCTTC
TRBV20-1	NA	TRBJ1-2	NA	CSASLGGYGYTF	TGCAGTGCTAGTCTCGGCGGCTATGGCTACACCTTC
TRBV7-9	NA	TRBJ2-5	TRBD1	CASSFGDRVQETQYF	TGTGCCAGCAGCTTTGGGGACAGGGTTCAAGAGACCCAGTACTTC
TRBV28	NA	TRBJ2-5	TRBD2	CASSLLAGDETQYF	TGTGCCAGCAGTTTATTAGCGGGAGATGAGACCCAGTACTTC
TRBV6-2/TRBV6-3	NA	TRBJ2-7	TRBD2	CASSSRGGSGSSEQYF	TGTGCCAGCAGTTCTCGGGGTGGTAGCGGGAGTAGCGAGCAGTACTTC
TRBV21-1	NA	TRBJ2-6	NA	CASREGLSSGANVLTF	TGTGCCAGCAGGGAGGGACTTAGCTCTGGGGCCAACGTCCTGACTTTC
TRBV18	NA	TRBJ1-2	TRBD1	CASSPGQDANYGYTF	TGTGCCAGCTCACCCGGACAGGATGCTAACTATGGCTACACCTTC
TRBV27	NA	TRBJ1-2	NA	CATRYGLDGYTF	TGTGCCACCAGGTACGGTCTCGATGGCTACACCTTC